The 3 T cell receptor beta chains below come from one sample, sequenced in a study of blood T cell repertoires in COVID-19. The data were produced by immunoSEQ multiplex PCR, yet TCRdb's version contains in-frame clones alone and is incomplete. The sample has roughly 200,000 clones; about four fifths are singletons. Sequences were obtained from PBMCs or T cells enriched from blood (not recorded which). The receptors were gathered from a woman in her 30s who had been exposed to COVID-19.

This sequence joins TRBV7-6 and TRBJ2-1; unclear D gene. With 5 bases removed from V and 0 bases from J, the gap between germline ends came to 11 bases. This CDR3 contains 15 residues. Germline lookup yields CDR1 SGHVS and CDR2 FNYEAQ. The CDR3 DNA is TGTGCCAGCAGCAGGCAAGCGAACTCCTACAATGAGCAGTTCTTC. Protein sequence: CASSRQANSYNEQFF.

The J gene is TRBJ1-1, the V gene TRBV5-4, with 9 bases matching TRBD1. The junction had 10 bases not matched to a gene; V was cut back by 4 bases and J by 6 bases. Germline V gene sequence: CDR1 SGHNT, CDR2 YYREEE (reference sequence). The CDR3 consists of 15 residues. The CDR3 nucleotides are TGTGCCAGCAGCCAACAGACAGGGGGGGCCGCTGAAGCTTTCTTT. Amino acids: CASSQQTGGAAEAFF.

J is TRBJ1-1 and V is TRBV28; D not resolved. Trimming left V 5 bases short and J 7 bases short, with 11 bases between. CDR1 is MDHEN, CDR2 SYDVKM, per germline. CDR3 size: 12 residues. The CDR3, as DNA: TGTGCCAGCAGTAGAGGTATGCTTGAAGCTTTCTTT. It encodes CASSRGMLEAFF.